This record looks at one T cell receptor (beta chain) sequence and its context. The antigen remains unidentified. A much larger clone is a single base away; this may be a read error. The source of the sample is a study of T cell responses to AZD1222 COVID-19 vaccine. The study, taken as a whole, reports: Unmutated variant regions reportedly attract nearly half of all spike-specific TCRs.

V was clipped by 6 bases and J by 4 bases, with 3 bases between them. From germline, CDR1 is MNHEY and CDR2 SVGAGI. CDR3 length: 11 amino acids. The repertoire was sequenced with immunoSEQ multiplex PCR; TCRdb's copy has only in-frame clones and lacks some. The sample holds 250,000 to 300,000 clones, around 92% seen once. V and J are TRBV6-5 and TRBJ2-2; D ambiguous. The sequence was collected from an adult who received the AZD1222 COVID-19 vaccine. Sample: peripheral blood, taken 28 days after the second AZD1222 dose. The CDR3 DNA sequence: TGTGCCAGCAGCAGCACCGGGGAGCTGTTTTTT. The encoded protein is CASSSTGELFF.